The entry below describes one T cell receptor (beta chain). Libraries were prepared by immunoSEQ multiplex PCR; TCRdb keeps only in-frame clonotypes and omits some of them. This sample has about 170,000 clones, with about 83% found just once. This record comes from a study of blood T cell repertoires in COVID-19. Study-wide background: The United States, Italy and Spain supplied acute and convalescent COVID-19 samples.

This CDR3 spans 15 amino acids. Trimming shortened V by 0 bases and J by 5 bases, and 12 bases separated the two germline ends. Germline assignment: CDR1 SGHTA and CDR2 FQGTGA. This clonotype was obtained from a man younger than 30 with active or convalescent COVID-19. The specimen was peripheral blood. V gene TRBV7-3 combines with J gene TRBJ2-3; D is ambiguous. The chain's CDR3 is CASSLTVQDGDTQYF. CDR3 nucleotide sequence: TGTGCCAGCAGCTTAACAGTCCAGGATGGAGATACGCAGTATTTT.